Below are 19 T cell receptor beta chains sequenced from a single sample in a study of shared clonotypes between healthy human individuals. Here immunoSEQ multiplex PCR was the method, and the copy in TCRdb shows in-frame clones only, minus some. The sample has some 530,000 clones, roughly 80% seen once. Specimen: PBMCs. These receptors all come from a woman aged 35 to 49 in good health. Some clones in this sample may be carry-over from other donors' samples.

This clone has a single count. The chain joins TRBV7-2 to TRBJ1-5, with 11 bases matching TRBD1. Unmatched junction bases numbered 7, after V lost 3 bases and J lost 6 bases. The CDR3 is 16 amino acids. Looked up from germline, CDR1 is SGHTA and CDR2 is FQGNSA. The CDR3 region is CASSFSGTGGFQPQHF. The CDR3 region has the DNA TGTGCCAGCAGCTTCTCCGGGACAGGGGGTTTTCAGCCCCAGCATTTT.

The chain recombines TRBV11-2 with TRBJ2-3; maybe TRBD1 (6 bases). The CDR3 loop spans 17 amino acids. Per the germline V gene, CDR1 is SGHAT and CDR2 is FQNNGV. V was cut by 4 bases and J by 1 base, with 18 bases left in between. CDR3 DNA sequence: TGTGCCAGCAGCTCCTCCTTAGCAGGGGCGGGCACAGATACGCAGTATTTT. This codes for CASSSSLAGAGTDTQYF.

The chain uses TRBV28 and TRBJ1-5; perhaps TRBD1 as D (5 bases). The CDR3 is 12 amino acids. The V end was cut by 6 bases, the J end by 5 bases, with 8 bases between. CDR1 MDHEN and CDR2 SYDVKM come from the germline V gene. The CDR3 spells CASRTGDQPQHF. As DNA, the CDR3 is TGTGCCAGCAGAACAGGCGATCAGCCCCAGCATTTT.

V and J are TRBV10-3 and TRBJ2-2; perhaps TRBD2 as D (5 bases). With 10 bases removed from V and 8 bases from J, the gap between germline ends came to 26 bases. The CDR3 covers 16 residues. The germline V gene encodes CDR1 ENHRY and CDR2 SYGVKD. The CDR3 sequence: CATSEAGDSFGGELFF. In nucleotides, the CDR3 is TGTGCCACCTCGGAGGCGGGTGACTCCTTCGGGGGGGAGCTGTTTTTT.

The J gene is TRBJ1-6, the V gene TRBV15; TRBD1 agrees at 8 bases. Germline CDR1 and CDR2: LNHNV and YYDKDF (reference sequence). The CDR3 is made up of 15 amino acids. V shed 5 bases and J 8 bases; nucleotides not matched to a gene: 8. The CDR3 nucleotides are TGTGCCACCAGCGTCGACAGGGGATGGGATTCACCCCTCCACTTT. Its translation is CATSVDRGWDSPLHF.

The CDR3 here is CAISSASNQPQHF. CDR3 bases: TGTGCCATCAGTTCAGCTAGCAATCAGCCCCAGCATTTT. The chain is built from TRBV10-3 and TRBJ1-5; D is unresolved. Germline V gene sequence: CDR1 ENHRY, CDR2 SYGVKD. V lost 5 bases and J lost 0, with 5 bases in between. This CDR3 contains 13 residues.

This sequence joins TRBV6-4 and TRBJ1-5; 10 bases are shared with TRBD1. The CDR3 loop spans 15 amino acids. Germline V gene lookup returns CDR1 MRHNA and CDR2 SNTAGT. V gave up 6 bases and J gave up 6 bases; unmatched junction bases: 8. CDR3 coding DNA: TGTGCCAGCAGCGAGATTGACAGGGGGCCTCAGCCCCAGCATTTT. It specifies CASSEIDRGPQPQHF.

This clone occurred once. V and J are TRBV18 and TRBJ2-2; D remains ambiguous. The V and J ends lost 0 bases and 5 bases respectively, with 10 bases between them. This CDR3 has 15 residues. Germline CDR1 and CDR2: KGHSH and LQKENI. CDR3 loop: CASSPPTAPTGELFF. CDR3 nucleotides: TGTGCCAGCTCACCACCGACGGCCCCTACCGGGGAGCTGTTTTTT.

V is TRBV5-6 and J is TRBJ1-5; 9 bases map to TRBD1. J was trimmed by 11 bases and V by 2 bases; bases with no gene match: 8. In germline, CDR1 is SGHDT, CDR2 YYEEEE. This CDR3 region has 14 residues. As DNA, the CDR3 is TGTGCCAGCAGCTTCTCCGGGACAGGGTTAGCCCAGCATTTT. Translating it yields CASSFSGTGLAQHF.

This clone was found a few times. J is TRBJ2-7 and V is TRBV7-2; TRBD1 matches 9 bases. V lost 2 bases, J lost 0 bases, and 8 bases stayed unmatched. The CDR3 is made up of 17 amino acids. Per germline, CDR1 SGHTA and CDR2 FQGNSA. The CDR3 loop is CASSLMAGQGGSYEQYF. In nucleotides, the CDR3 is TGTGCCAGCAGCTTAATGGCGGGACAGGGCGGCTCCTACGAGCAGTACTTC.

This chain joins TRBV15 and TRBJ2-5; either TRBD1 or TRBD2 may fit D (5 bases each). Trimming pared 5 bases from V and 2 bases from J, leaving 15 bases between. This CDR3 region has 15 residues. Germline CDR1 is LNHNV and CDR2 is YYDKDF (reference sequence). CDR3 coding DNA: TGTGCCACCAGCCGAGTGGGGACCTTTCAAGAGACCCAGTACTTC. This gives the protein CATSRVGTFQETQYF. Drawing the rest from reference TRBV15 and TRBJ2-5, the complete variable domain is DAMVIQNPRYQVTQFGKPVTLSCSQTLNHNVMYWYQQKSSQAPKLLFHYYDKDFNNEADTPDNFQSRRPNTSFCFLDIRSPGLGDTAMYLCATSRVGTFQETQYFGPGTRLLVL.

The V call is TRBV30, the J call TRBJ1-1; D gene ambiguous. Germline V gene sequence: CDR1 GTSNPN, CDR2 SVGIG (reference sequence). Trimming pared 4 bases from V and 7 bases from J, leaving 10 bases between. This CDR3 contains 11 residues. The CDR3 region is CAWNEEVEAFF. The DNA for the CDR3 is TGTGCCTGGAATGAGGAGGTTGAAGCTTTCTTT.

V gene TRBV7-2 combines with J gene TRBJ2-1; TRBD2 is a possible D gene (5 bases). This CDR3 comprises 12 residues. Trimming took off 5 bases at V and 12 bases at J, with 14 bases between the two ends. Per the germline V gene, CDR1 is SGHTA and CDR2 is FQGNSA. CDR3 sequence: CASSPIEGPQFF. DNA for the CDR3: TGTGCCAGCAGCCCTATTGAGGGCCCGCAGTTCTTC.

The chain recombines TRBV19 with TRBJ2-7; D call uncertain. CDR1 LNHDA and CDR2 SQIVND come from the germline V gene (reference sequence). V lost 5 bases, J lost 6 bases, and 8 bases lay in between. There are 11 residues in the CDR3. The CDR3 sequence is CASSVEFEQYF. Here the CDR3 DNA reads TGTGCCAGTAGTGTTGAGTTCGAGCAGTACTTC.

Details on this clone: The same CDR3 also results from other DNA sequences found in this sample. This chain links TRBV18 with TRBJ1-5, with a tentative D call TRBD1 (6 bases). The CDR3 runs 13 residues. The V end lost 6 bases, the J end lost 4 bases, and 10 bases lay between the germline ends. From germline, CDR1 is KGHSH and CDR2 LQKENI. The CDR3 here is CASSPTGNQPQHF. The CDR3 DNA sequence: TGTGCCAGCTCTCCGACAGGAAATCAGCCCCAGCATTTT.

This clone was detected only once. The sample holds other DNA sequences that translate to the same CDR3. The rearrangement joins TRBV28 to TRBJ2-5; 13 positions agree with TRBD2. The V and J ends lost 6 bases and 5 bases, in that order; junction bases with no gene match: 6. Germline CDR1 MDHEN, CDR2 SYDVKM. The CDR3 extends over 15 amino acids. CDR3 in amino acids: CASSPGLAGVETQYF. The CDR3 bases are TGTGCCAGCAGCCCCGGACTAGCGGGAGTTGAGACCCAGTACTTC.

The rearrangement uses TRBV5-4 and TRBJ2-7, with D possibly being TRBD1 (5 bases). The CDR3 totals 15 residues. The V end was cut by 4 bases, the J end by 3 bases, with 17 bases between. CDR1 and CDR2 (germline): SGHNT, YYREEE (reference sequence). CDR3 DNA: TGTGCCAGCAGCCCTGGTGGGGCCTCTTTCTACGAGCAGTACTTC. Its protein product is CASSPGGASFYEQYF.

The rearrangement links TRBV10-2 to TRBJ2-1; 8 bases are shared with TRBD2. V lost 2 bases to trimming and J lost 7 bases; unmatched junction nucleotides: 13. From germline, CDR1 is WSHSY and CDR2 SAAADI. This CDR3 is 17 amino acids long. CDR3 DNA sequence: TGCGCCAGCAGTGAGCGGGGGGGGGTACCCGGCAAGAATGAGCAGTTCTTC. Protein: CASSERGGVPGKNEQFF.

The CDR3 loop is CAWKGQGASNQPQYF. DNA for the CDR3: TGTGCCTGGAAAGGACAGGGGGCTAGTAATCAGCCCCAGTATTTT. V usage is TRBV30 and J usage is TRBJ1-5; 11 nucleotides agree with TRBD1. TRBJ2-3 explains the end of the DNA better; the J call may be wrong. Germline loops: CDR1 GTSNPN, CDR2 SVGIG (reference sequence). The CDR3 contains 15 residues.